Sequencing of this T cell receptor (beta chain) was carried out in a study of blood T cell repertoires in COVID-19. CDR3 length: 18 amino acids. V shed 3 bases and J 1 base; nucleotides not matched to a gene: 9. Germline V CDR1 and CDR2: KGHSH, LQKENI. Only in-frame clones appear in the TCRdb table, and some are missing; sequencing was by immunoSEQ multiplex PCR. The sample carries about 210,000 clones, around 88% recorded once. Sequenced sample: peripheral blood. The chain recombines TRBV18 with TRBJ1-1; 12 bases align to TRBD1. The TCR was taken from a man aged 18 to 30 with active or convalescent COVID-19. The CDR3 nucleotides read TGTGCCAGCTCACCGGACAGGGGGACAGGGGGCTCGAACACTGAAGCTTTCTTT. It encodes CASSPDRGTGGSNTEAFF.